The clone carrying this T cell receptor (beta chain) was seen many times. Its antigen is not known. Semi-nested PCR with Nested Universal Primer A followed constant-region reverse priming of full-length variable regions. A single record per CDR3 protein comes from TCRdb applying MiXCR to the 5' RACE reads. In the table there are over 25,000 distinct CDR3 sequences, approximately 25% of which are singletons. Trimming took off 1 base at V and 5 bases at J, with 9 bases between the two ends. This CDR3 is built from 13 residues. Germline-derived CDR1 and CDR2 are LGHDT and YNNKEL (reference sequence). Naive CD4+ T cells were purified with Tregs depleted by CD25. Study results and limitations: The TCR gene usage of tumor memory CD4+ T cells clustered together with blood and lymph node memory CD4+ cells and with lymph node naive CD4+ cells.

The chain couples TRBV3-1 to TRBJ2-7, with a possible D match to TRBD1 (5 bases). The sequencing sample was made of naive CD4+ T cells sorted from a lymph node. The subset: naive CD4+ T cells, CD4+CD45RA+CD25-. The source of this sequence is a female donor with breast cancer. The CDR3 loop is CASSQAARDEQYF. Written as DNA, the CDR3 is TGTGCCAGCAGCCAAGCAGCCAGGGACGAGCAGTACTTC.